This passage covers 19 T cell receptor beta chains from one sample sequenced in a study of blood T cell repertoires in COVID-19. Sequencing used immunoSEQ multiplex PCR; TCRdb keeps in-frame clones, though not all of them. The repertoire holds around 250,000 clones, with roughly 84% as singletons. The sequenced sample consisted of peripheral blood. These receptors originate from a woman aged 40 to 50 who had recovered from COVID-19.

V is TRBV5-4 and J is TRBJ2-1; D perhaps matches TRBD2 (6 bases). This CDR3 has 15 amino acids. CDR1 is SGHNT, CDR2 YYREEE, per germline (reference sequence). Trimming removed 0 bases from V and 5 bases from J, with 12 bases in between. CDR3 residues: CASSLGGGYNNEQFF. As DNA, the CDR3 is TGTGCCAGCAGCTTGGGTGGGGGGTATAACAATGAGCAGTTCTTC. Combining the CDR3 with reference TRBV5-4 and TRBJ2-1 gives the whole variable domain ETGVTQSPTHLIKTRGQQVTLRCSSQSGHNTVSWYQQALGQGPQFIFQYYREEENGRGNFPPRFSGLQFPNYSSELNVNALELDDSALYLCASSLGGGYNNEQFFGPGTRLTVL.

The chain joins TRBV19 to TRBJ2-5, with TRBD2 matching over 7 bases. Trimming took 5 bases from V and 1 from J; bases not matched to a gene: 4. CDR1 is LNHDA, CDR2 SQIVND, per germline (reference sequence). The CDR3 has 14 residues. This CDR3 reads CASSPGGIQETQYF. CDR3 coding DNA: TGTGCCAGTAGTCCCGGGGGGATCCAAGAGACCCAGTACTTC.

The rearrangement links TRBV9 to TRBJ2-7; maybe TRBD1 (6 bases). The CDR3 runs to 14 residues. V was pared by 3 bases and J by 0 bases, with 10 bases between. Germline CDR1 reads SGDLS; CDR2 reads YYNGEE. CDR3 sequence (DNA): TGTGCCAGCAGCGCTCGACAGGTCTCCTACGAGCAGTACTTC. This encodes CASSARQVSYEQYF.

V gene TRBV6-5 combines with J gene TRBJ2-1; 8 bases agree with TRBD2. J was trimmed by 6 bases and V by 8 bases; bases with no gene match: 6. Germline CDR1 and CDR2: MNHEY and SVGAGI. The CDR3 runs to 13 residues. CDR3: CASFRGGTNEQFF. The CDR3 nucleotides read TGTGCCAGCTTTCGGGGGGGTACCAATGAGCAGTTCTTC.

This rearrangement joins TRBV27 to TRBJ1-2, with D perhaps TRBD1 (5 bases). Trimming took off 5 bases at V and 3 bases at J, with 13 bases between the two ends. Looked up from germline, CDR1 is MNHEY and CDR2 is SMNVEV (reference sequence). This CDR3 is built from 14 residues. The CDR3 DNA sequence: TGTGCCAGCAGTCCCCTTCCGGGGGACTATGGCTACACCTTC. It encodes CASSPLPGDYGYTF.

The chain carries TRBV6-5 and TRBJ2-5, with 11 bases matching TRBD2. J was trimmed by 4 bases and V by 0 bases; bases with no gene match: 4. From germline, CDR1 is MNHEY and CDR2 SVGAGI. The CDR3 is 16 residues long. The DNA of the CDR3 is TGTGCCAGCAGTTACTCAGTAGCGGGGGGGTCAGAGACCCAGTACTTC. Translating it yields CASSYSVAGGSETQYF.

The chain combines TRBV2 with TRBJ2-2; a weak D match, TRBD2 (6 bases). Trimming removed 7 bases at V and 4 bases at J, with 22 bases between. This CDR3 spans 17 amino acids. CDR1 is SNHLY, CDR2 FYNNEI, per germline. CDR3 sequence (DNA): TGTGCCAGCACCTCTGAGGAGGGGTTGGGGGGCACCGGGGAGCTGTTTTTT. Protein product: CASTSEEGLGGTGELFF.

The chain couples TRBV18 to TRBJ1-4, with D hard to call. The CDR3 totals 14 residues. CDR1 and CDR2 from the germline V gene are KGHSH and LQKENI. V was pared by 3 bases and J by 8 bases, with 13 bases between. The CDR3 DNA is TGTGCCAGCTCACCGTTTAGCGGGGAGGAAAAACTGTTTTTT. This gives the protein CASSPFSGEEKLFF.

This chain connects TRBV11-2 to TRBJ2-1; 7 bases align to TRBD2. With 1 base clipped from V and 13 bases from J, the junction kept 1 base outside the gene matches. CDR1 is SGHAT, CDR2 FQNNGV, per germline. The CDR3 is 11 amino acids. Written as DNA, the CDR3 is TGTGCCAGCAGCTTAGGCGGGGGTCAGTTCTTC. Protein sequence: CASSLGGGQFF.

V and J are TRBV12-3 or TRBV12-4 and TRBJ2-1, with D possibly TRBD1 on 5 matching bases. There are 13 residues in the CDR3. The germline V and J ends were trimmed by 1 base and 8 bases, with 9 bases remaining between them. CDR3 bases: TGTGCCAGCAGTTTAGGGGCAGGGCATGAGCAGTTCTTC. Its translation is CASSLGAGHEQFF.

The rearrangement links TRBV5-1 to TRBJ2-3; 8 bases map to TRBD1. Looked up from germline, CDR1 is SGHRS and CDR2 is YFSETQ. CDR3 length: 15 residues. The ends lost 2 bases at V and 3 bases at J; junction bases unmatched: 5. CDR3 protein: CASSFQGARTDTQYF. CDR3 nucleotide sequence: TGCGCCAGCAGCTTTCAGGGGGCGCGGACAGATACGCAGTATTTT.

The chain couples TRBV5-5 to TRBJ2-2; possibly TRBD1 for D (5 bases). V lost 1 base, J lost 0 bases, and 10 bases lay in between. The germline V gene encodes CDR1 SGHKS and CDR2 YYEKEE (reference sequence). The length of the CDR3 is 16 residues. In DNA, the CDR3 is TGTGCCAGCAGCTTGCGGACAACGTCGAACACCGGGGAGCTGTTTTTT. Translated: CASSLRTTSNTGELFF. The variable domain in full, with the rest retrieved from reference TRBV5-5 and TRBJ2-2, is DAGVTQSPTHLIKTRGQQVTLRCSPISGHKSVSWYQQVLGQGPQFIFQYYEKEERGRGNFPDRFSARQFPNYSSELNVNALLLGDSALYLCASSLRTTSNTGELFFGEGSRLTVL.

Here the CDR3 DNA reads TGTGCCAGCAGCAGGCCCCTTGACGCCTATGGCTACACCTTC. It translates to CASSRPLDAYGYTF. The rearrangement links TRBV2 to TRBJ1-2; D uncertain. The CDR3 has 14 amino acids. CDR1 SNHLY and CDR2 FYNNEI come from the germline V gene. V dropped 6 bases and J dropped 4 bases, with 15 bases sitting between them.

For the CDR3, the DNA is TGTGCCAGCAGCTCTGGGCTTCACACAGATACGCAGTATTTT. Its protein product is CASSSGLHTDTQYF. The gene calls are TRBV5-4 and TRBJ2-3; no definite D call. V lost 3 bases to trimming and J lost 2 bases, with 10 bases between them. CDR3 length: 14 residues. Germline-derived CDR1 and CDR2 are SGHNT and YYREEE (reference sequence).

This clone was counted between two and nine times. The rearrangement joins TRBV6-1 to TRBJ1-3; 7 bases agree with TRBD1. Germline loops: CDR1 MNHNS, CDR2 SASEGT. The V gene end was trimmed by 1 base and the J gene end by 0 bases; junction bases not matched to a gene: 18. The CDR3 covers 21 residues. The CDR3 sequence is CASSEGVWSRQGLLSGNTIYF. The DNA for the CDR3 is TGTGCCAGCAGTGAAGGGGTTTGGTCAAGACAGGGACTCCTCTCTGGAAACACCATATATTTT.

This clone was found once. This sequence joins TRBV5-1 and TRBJ2-5; D gene uncertain. Deletions cut 2 bases from V and 0 bases from J, with 8 bases between. This CDR3 is built from 14 residues. Germline CDR1 reads SGHRS; CDR2 reads YFSETQ. The DNA of the CDR3 is TGCGCCAGCAGCTTACGACTGAACCAAGAGACCCAGTACTTC. Amino acids: CASSLRLNQETQYF. Based on the CDR3 plus reference TRBV5-1 and TRBJ2-5, the full variable domain is KAGVTQTPRYLIKTRGQQVTLSCSPISGHRSVSWYQQTPGQGLQFLFEYFSETQRNKGNFPGRFSGRQFSNSRSEMNVSTLELGDSALYLCASSLRLNQETQYFGPGTRLLVL.

This clone appeared a few times. The chain is built from TRBV6-5 and TRBJ1-1; 7 positions match TRBD1. The germline CDR1 and CDR2 sequences are MNHEY and SVGAGI. Losses at the gene ends were 8 bases for V and 8 bases for J; bases not matched to a gene: 5. The CDR3 sequence is 11 residues long. The CDR3 DNA sequence: TGTGCCAGCCGGCTGGGACAGGAAGCTTTCTTT. Translating gives CASRLGQEAFF.

The chain has TRBV5-1 and TRBJ1-4; no reliable D call. This CDR3 is built from 13 residues. The ends were cut back, 1 base at V and 7 bases at J, with 8 bases in the middle. Germline V gene lookup returns CDR1 SGHRS and CDR2 YFSETQ. CDR3 nucleotides: TGCGCCAGCAGCTTGTTGCCCGGTGAAAAACTGTTTTTT. Encoded protein: CASSLLPGEKLFF. Using reference TRBV5-1 and TRBJ1-4 for the parts outside the CDR3, the full variable domain is KAGVTQTPRYLIKTRGQQVTLSCSPISGHRSVSWYQQTPGQGLQFLFEYFSETQRNKGNFPGRFSGRQFSNSRSEMNVSTLELGDSALYLCASSLLPGEKLFFGSGTQLSVL.

The chain is built from TRBV2 and TRBJ1-1, with 8 bases lining up with TRBD1. The germline V gene has CDR1 SNHLY and CDR2 FYNNEI. This CDR3 has 13 amino acids. The trim removed 5 bases at V and 11 bases at J, leaving 10 bases unmatched. The CDR3 sequence is CASSRQGSEGAFF. The CDR3 DNA follows: TGTGCCAGCAGTCGACAGGGGTCTGAGGGGGCTTTCTTT.